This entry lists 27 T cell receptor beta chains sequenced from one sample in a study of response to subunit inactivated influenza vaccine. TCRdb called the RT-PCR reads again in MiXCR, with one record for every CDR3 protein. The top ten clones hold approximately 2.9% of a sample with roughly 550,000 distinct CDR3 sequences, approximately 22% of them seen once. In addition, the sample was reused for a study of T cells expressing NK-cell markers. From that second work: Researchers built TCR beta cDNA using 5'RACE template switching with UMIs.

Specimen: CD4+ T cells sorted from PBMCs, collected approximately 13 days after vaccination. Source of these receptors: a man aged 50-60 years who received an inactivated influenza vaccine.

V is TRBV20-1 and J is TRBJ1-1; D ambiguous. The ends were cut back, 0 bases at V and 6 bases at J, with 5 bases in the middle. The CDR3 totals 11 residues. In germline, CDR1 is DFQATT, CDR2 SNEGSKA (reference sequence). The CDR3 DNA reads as TGCAGTGCTAGAGATCCCCCTGAAGCTTTCTTT. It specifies CSARDPPEAFF.

Here the CDR3 DNA reads TGTGCCAGCAGTTCTGCGGGGGAGCAGTACTTC. Its translation is CASSSAGEQYF. The chain uses TRBV6-5 and TRBJ2-7; D might be TRBD2 (6 bases). Germline CDR1 and CDR2: MNHEY and SVGAGI. V lost 4 bases to trimming and J lost 7 bases, with 8 bases between them. This CDR3 comprises 11 residues.

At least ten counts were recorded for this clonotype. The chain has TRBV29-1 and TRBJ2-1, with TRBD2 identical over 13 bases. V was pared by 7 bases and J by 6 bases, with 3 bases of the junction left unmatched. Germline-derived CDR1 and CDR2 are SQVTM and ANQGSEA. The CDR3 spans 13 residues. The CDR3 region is CSETSGGINEQFF. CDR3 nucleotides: TGCAGCGAGACTAGCGGGGGGATCAATGAGCAGTTCTTC.

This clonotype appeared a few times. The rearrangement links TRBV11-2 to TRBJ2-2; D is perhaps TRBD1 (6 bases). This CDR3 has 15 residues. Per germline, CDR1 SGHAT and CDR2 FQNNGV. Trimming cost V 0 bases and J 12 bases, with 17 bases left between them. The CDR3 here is CASSLEFTGSFKLFF. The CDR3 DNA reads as TGTGCCAGCAGCTTAGAATTCACAGGGTCTTTTAAGCTGTTTTTT. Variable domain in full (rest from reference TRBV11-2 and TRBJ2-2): EAGVAQSPRYKIIEKRQSVAFWCNPISGHATLYWYQQILGQGPKLLIQFQNNGVVDDSQLPKDRFSAERLKGVDSTLKIQPAKLEDSAVYLCASSLEFTGSFKLFFGEGSRLTVL.

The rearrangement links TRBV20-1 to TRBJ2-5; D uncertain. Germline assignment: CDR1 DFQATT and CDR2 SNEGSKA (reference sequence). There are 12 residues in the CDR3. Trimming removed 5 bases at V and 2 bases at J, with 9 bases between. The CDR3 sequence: CSALETQETQYF. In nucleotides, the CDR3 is TGCAGTGCTCTAGAGACACAAGAGACCCAGTACTTC.

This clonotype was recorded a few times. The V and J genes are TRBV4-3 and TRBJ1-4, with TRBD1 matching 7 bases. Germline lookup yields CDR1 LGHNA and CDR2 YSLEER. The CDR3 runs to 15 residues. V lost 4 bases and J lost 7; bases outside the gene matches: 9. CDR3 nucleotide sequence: TGCGCCAGCAGCCCTGGGGAGGGGGCTTTTGAAAAACTGTTTTTT. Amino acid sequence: CASSPGEGAFEKLFF.

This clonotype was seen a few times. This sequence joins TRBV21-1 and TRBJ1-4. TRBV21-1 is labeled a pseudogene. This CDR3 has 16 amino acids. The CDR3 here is CASSKAAVTSNEKLFF. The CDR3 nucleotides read TGTGCCAGCAGCAAAGCGGCAGTGACCAGCAATGAAAAACTGTTTTTT.

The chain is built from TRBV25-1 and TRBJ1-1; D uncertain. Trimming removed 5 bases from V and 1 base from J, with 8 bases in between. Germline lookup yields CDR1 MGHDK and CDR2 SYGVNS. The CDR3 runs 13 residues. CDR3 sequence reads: CASSSVGNTEAFF. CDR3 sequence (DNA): TGTGCCAGCAGTTCGGTTGGGAACACTGAAGCTTTCTTT.

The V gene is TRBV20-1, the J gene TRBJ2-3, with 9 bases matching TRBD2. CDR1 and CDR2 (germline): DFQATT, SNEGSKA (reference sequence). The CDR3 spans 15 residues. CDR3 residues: CTGSGGTRPADTQYF. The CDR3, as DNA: TGCACGGGAAGCGGGGGGACTAGGCCGGCAGATACGCAGTATTTT.

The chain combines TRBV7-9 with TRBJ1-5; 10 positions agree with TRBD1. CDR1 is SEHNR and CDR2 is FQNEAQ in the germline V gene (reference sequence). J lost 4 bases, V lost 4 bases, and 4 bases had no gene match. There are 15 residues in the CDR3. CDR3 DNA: TGTGCCAGCAGCTGGGGACAGGGGACTAATCAGCCCCAGCATTTT. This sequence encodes CASSWGQGTNQPQHF.

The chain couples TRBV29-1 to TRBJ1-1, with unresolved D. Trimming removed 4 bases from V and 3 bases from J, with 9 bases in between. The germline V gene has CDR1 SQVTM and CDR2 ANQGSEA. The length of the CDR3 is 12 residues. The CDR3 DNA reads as TGCAGCGTTGGGGGTTTGCACACTGAAGCTTTCTTT. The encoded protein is CSVGGLHTEAFF.

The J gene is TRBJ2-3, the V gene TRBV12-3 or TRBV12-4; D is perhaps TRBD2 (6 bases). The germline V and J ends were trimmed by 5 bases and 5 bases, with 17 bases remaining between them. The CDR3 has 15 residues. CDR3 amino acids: CASSPRGFGGDTQYF. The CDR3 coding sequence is TGTGCCAGCAGTCCCCGGGGGTTTGGTGGAGATACGCAGTATTTT.

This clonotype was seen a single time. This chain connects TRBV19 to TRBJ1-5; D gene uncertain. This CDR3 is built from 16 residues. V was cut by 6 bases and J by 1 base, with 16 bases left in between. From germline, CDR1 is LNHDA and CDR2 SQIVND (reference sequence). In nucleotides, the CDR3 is TGTGCCAGTAGAGGTCCTACCGGCGGGAGCAATCAGCCCCAGCATTTT. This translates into CASRGPTGGSNQPQHF.

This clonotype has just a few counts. CDR3 sequence: CASSSLAENIQYF. The CDR3 coding sequence is TGTGCCAGCAGCTCGCTAGCGGAAAACATTCAGTACTTC. The chain couples TRBV5-6 to TRBJ2-4; 7 bases match TRBD2. Germline lookup yields CDR1 SGHDT and CDR2 YYEEEE. V shed 3 bases, J shed 5 bases, and the junction held 2 bases outside the gene matches. This CDR3 contains 13 residues.

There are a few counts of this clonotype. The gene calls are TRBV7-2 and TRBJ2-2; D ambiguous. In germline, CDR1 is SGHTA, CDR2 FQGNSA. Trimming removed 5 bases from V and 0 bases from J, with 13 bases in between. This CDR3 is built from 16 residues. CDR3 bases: TGTGCCAGCAGCCAGGTGGCAAAGCCGAACACCGGGGAGCTGTTTTTT. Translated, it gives CASSQVAKPNTGELFF.

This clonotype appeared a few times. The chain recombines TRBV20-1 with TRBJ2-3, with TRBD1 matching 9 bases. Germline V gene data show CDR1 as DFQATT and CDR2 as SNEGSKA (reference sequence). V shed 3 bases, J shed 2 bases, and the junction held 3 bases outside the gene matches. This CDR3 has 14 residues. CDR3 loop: CSASGQGNTDTQYF. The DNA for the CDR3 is TGCAGTGCTAGCGGACAGGGGAACACAGATACGCAGTATTTT.

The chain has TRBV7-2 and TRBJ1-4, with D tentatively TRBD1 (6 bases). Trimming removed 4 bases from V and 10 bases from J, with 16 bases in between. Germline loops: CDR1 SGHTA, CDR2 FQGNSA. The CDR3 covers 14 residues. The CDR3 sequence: CASSSGTSHLKLFF. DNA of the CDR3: TGTGCCAGCAGCTCCGGGACATCGCATTTAAAACTGTTTTTT.

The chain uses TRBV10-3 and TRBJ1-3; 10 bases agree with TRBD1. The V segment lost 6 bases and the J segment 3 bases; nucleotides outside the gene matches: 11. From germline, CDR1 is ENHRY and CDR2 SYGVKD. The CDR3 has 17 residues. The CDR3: CAIREIVRDRGGNTIYF. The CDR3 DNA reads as TGTGCCATCAGGGAAATAGTCCGGGACAGGGGTGGAAACACCATATATTTT.

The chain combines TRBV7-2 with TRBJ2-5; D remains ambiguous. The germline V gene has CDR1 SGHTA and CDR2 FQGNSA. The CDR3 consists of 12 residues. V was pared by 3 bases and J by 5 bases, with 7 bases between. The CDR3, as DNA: TGTGCCAGCAGCTTTATTAGCGAGACCCAGTACTTC. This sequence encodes CASSFISETQYF.

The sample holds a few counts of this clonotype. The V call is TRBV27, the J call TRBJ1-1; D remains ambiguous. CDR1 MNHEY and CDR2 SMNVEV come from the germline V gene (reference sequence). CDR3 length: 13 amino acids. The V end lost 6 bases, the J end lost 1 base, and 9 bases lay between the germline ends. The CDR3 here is CASSISANTEAFF. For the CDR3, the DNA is TGTGCCAGCAGCATCTCAGCGAACACTGAAGCTTTCTTT.

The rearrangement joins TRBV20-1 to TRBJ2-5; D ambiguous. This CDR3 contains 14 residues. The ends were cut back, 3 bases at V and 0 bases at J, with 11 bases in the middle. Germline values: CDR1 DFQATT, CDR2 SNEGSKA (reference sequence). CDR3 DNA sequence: TGCAGTGCTAGCGTCTCGACAAACCAAGAGACCCAGTACTTC. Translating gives CSASVSTNQETQYF.

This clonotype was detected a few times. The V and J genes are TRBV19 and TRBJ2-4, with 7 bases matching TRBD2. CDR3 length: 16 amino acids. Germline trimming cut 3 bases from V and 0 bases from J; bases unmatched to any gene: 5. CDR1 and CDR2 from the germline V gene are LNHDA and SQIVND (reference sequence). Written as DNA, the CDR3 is TGTGCCAGTAGTATGACTAGCCGATTAGCCAAAAACATTCAGTACTTC. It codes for CASSMTSRLAKNIQYF.

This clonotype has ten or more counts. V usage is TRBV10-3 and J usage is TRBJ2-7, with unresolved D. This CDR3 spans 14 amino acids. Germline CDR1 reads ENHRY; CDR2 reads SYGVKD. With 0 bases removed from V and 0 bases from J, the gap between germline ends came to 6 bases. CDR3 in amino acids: CAISESSISYEQYF. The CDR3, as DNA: TGTGCCATCAGTGAGTCCTCCATCTCCTACGAGCAGTACTTC.

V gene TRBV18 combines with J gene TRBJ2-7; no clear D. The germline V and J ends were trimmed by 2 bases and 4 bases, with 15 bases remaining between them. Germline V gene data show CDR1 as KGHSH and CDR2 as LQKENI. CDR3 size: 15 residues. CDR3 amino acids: CASSPKSSSVYEQYF. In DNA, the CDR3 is TGTGCCAGCTCACCAAAATCTTCGTCAGTTTACGAGCAGTACTTC. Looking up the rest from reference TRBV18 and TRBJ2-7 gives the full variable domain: NAGVMQNPRHLVRRRGQEARLRCSPMKGHSHVYWYRQLPEEGLKFMVYLQKENIIDESGMPKERFSAEFPKEGPSILRIQQVVRGDSAAYFCASSPKSSSVYEQYFGPGTRLTVT.

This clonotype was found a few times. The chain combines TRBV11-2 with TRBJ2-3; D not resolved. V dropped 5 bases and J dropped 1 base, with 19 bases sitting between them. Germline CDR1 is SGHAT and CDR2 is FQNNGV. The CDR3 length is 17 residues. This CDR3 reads CASSQAPLTSGTDTQYF. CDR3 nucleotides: TGTGCCAGCAGCCAGGCCCCCCTTACCTCTGGCACAGATACGCAGTATTTT.

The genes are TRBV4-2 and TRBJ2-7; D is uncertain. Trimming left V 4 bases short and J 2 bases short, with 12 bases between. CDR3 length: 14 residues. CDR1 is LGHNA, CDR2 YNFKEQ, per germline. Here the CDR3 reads CASSRGAQTYEQYF. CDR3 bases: TGTGCCAGCAGCCGCGGAGCGCAAACCTACGAGCAGTACTTC.

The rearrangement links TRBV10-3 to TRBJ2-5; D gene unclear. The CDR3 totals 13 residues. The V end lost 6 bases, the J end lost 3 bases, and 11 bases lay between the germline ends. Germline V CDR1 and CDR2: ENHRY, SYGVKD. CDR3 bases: TGTGCCATCAGGGGGTCAGCTAAAGAGACCCAGTACTTC. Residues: CAIRGSAKETQYF.